These 4 T cell receptor beta chains were sequenced from one sample in a study of OX40 agonist ivuxolimab in advanced cancers. The assay was immunoSEQ multiplex PCR, and TCRdb's table has in-frame clones only and misses some. The sample carries tens of thousands of clones, approximately 92% recorded once. Sequenced material: CD4+ or CD8+ T cells sorted from blood, taken in a trial of the OX40 agonist ivuxolimab. The receptors stem from an adult with an advanced solid tumor such as melanoma, head and neck, liver or kidney cancer.

This chain joins TRBV19 and TRBJ2-1; no clear D gene. Germline V gene sequence: CDR1 LNHDA, CDR2 SQIVND (reference sequence). V was cut by 5 bases and J by 6 bases, with 11 bases left in between. CDR3 length: 13 amino acids. For the CDR3, the DNA is TGTGCCAGTAGTTGGAGTAGCTCCAATGAGCAGTTCTTC. Translating it yields CASSWSSSNEQFF.

The chain joins TRBV14 to TRBJ2-1; no clear D gene. Looked up from germline, CDR1 is SGHDN and CDR2 is FVKESK. The CDR3 loop spans 14 amino acids. The germline V and J ends were trimmed by 0 bases and 4 bases, with 7 bases remaining between them. The CDR3 loop reads CASSQDRSYNEQFF. The DNA of the CDR3 is TGTGCCAGCAGCCAAGACAGGTCTTACAATGAGCAGTTCTTC.

V is TRBV6-1 and J is TRBJ2-7; possibly TRBD1 or TRBD2 for D (5 bases each). V shed 2 bases and J shed 3 bases, with 14 bases lying between them. Germline CDR1 is MNHNS and CDR2 is SASEGT. This CDR3 contains 15 residues. In DNA form, the CDR3 reads TGTGCCAGCAGTGAATATCAAATGAGGGGCTACGAGCAGTACTTC. Its protein is CASSEYQMRGYEQYF.

This chain joins TRBV19 and TRBJ2-3, with 9 bases that match TRBD1. CDR1 and CDR2 from the germline V gene are LNHDA and SQIVND (reference sequence). V shed 6 bases, J shed 3 bases, and the junction held 10 bases outside the gene matches. The CDR3 length is 16 residues. CDR3 DNA: TGTGCCAGTAGGGAAACAGGGGGCCGGGCGACAGATACGCAGTATTTT. Amino acid sequence: CASRETGGRATDTQYF.